This entry lists 3 T cell receptor beta chains sequenced from one sample in a study of T-cell reconstitution after alpha-beta-depleted transplantation in children. Preparation of the TCRbeta library was carried out with unique molecular identifiers. TCRdb reanalysed the PCR reads using MiXCR and keeps one entry per CDR3 protein. The sample holds around 230,000 distinct CDR3 sequences; approximately 15% are singletons and the top ten take just under 45%. This material consisted of PBMCs, mostly from graft donor cells, taken 360 days after TCRalphabeta/CD19-depleted stem cell transplant. These receptors were taken from a male patient between 2 and 9 years old who had a stem cell transplant for acute lymphoblastic leukemia, so the T cells may come from the graft donor.

This clonotype was found a few times. The chain joins TRBV27 to TRBJ1-2, with D unresolved. CDR3 size: 13 residues. V lost 3 bases, J lost 8 bases, and 13 bases lay in between. Germline V gives CDR1 MNHEY, CDR2 SMNVEV (reference sequence). CDR3 sequence: CASSFVGWRGYTF. DNA of the CDR3: TGTGCCAGCAGTTTTGTGGGATGGAGGGGCTACACCTTC.

This chain joins TRBV6-4 and TRBJ2-7, with TRBD1 identical over 10 bases. CDR1 and CDR2 from the germline V gene are MRHNA and SNTAGT. CDR3 size: 18 residues. V lost 6 bases and J lost 1; bases outside the gene matches: 15. CDR3 DNA: TGTGCCAGCAGGGGGGACAGGGGTCAATCTTCCTCTTCCTACGAGCAGTACTTC. Its protein is CASRGDRGQSSSSYEQYF.

This clonotype was recorded a few times. The chain combines TRBV11-2 with TRBJ2-3, with 10 bases aligning to TRBD2. J gave up 5 bases and V 0 bases, and 8 bases lay outside the gene matches. The CDR3 contains 17 residues. The germline gives CDR1 SGHAT, CDR2 FQNNGV. CDR3 nucleotides: TGTGCCAGCAGCTTAGAGAGGAGCGGGGGGGCCGGAGATACGCAGTATTTT. Its protein product is CASSLERSGGAGDTQYF.